This T cell receptor beta chain derives from a study of radiotherapy plus CTLA-4 blockade in lung cancer (dated by TCRdb to the late 2010s). For the wider study: Among the enrolled patients, about 19% had an objective response, and 25% to 35% reached disease control.

This clone was seen more than once but under ten times. It has no known antigen specificity. Base qualities are not recorded, but no much larger clone differs from it by a single base. General findings and caveats noted by the study authors: The strongest predictors of response were reported to be early dynamic shifts in blood T cell clones along with a rise in serum interferon-beta following radiation. After treatment with radiotherapy and ipilimumab, TCR clones that originated in tumors expanded in peripheral blood.

The study tested focal radiation therapy combined with CTLA-4 blockade (ipilimumab) in patients with chemo-refractory metastatic non-small-cell lung cancer. Library preparation employed the immunoSEQ multiplex PCR assay. The immuneACCESS repertoire file appears here via TCRdb, limited to in-frame rearrangements. These files lack a portion of the clones; in checked studies, under half of the deficit traces to unresolved V genes, and the cause of the others is not known. The sample contains tens of thousands of clones, 78% of them found a single time. The ten largest clones represent less than 7.5% of the sample. The specimen comprised peripheral blood, sampled from a patient treated with radiotherapy plus ipilimumab. The receptor's source is a human donor with non-small cell lung cancer who had a complete response to radiotherapy plus ipilimumab.

The CDR3 in this case is CAISVDRVGTKNIQYF. In nucleotide form, the sequence is TGTGCCATCAGTGTGGATAGGGTAGGGACCAAAAACATTCAGTACTTC. The V and J genes are TRBV10-3 and TRBJ2-4; confidence is insufficient to name the D gene. V loses 4 bases, J loses 2 bases, and the germline ends lie 15 bases apart. The germline V gene provides CDR1 ENHRY and CDR2 SYGVKD. Taken from cysteine to phenylalanine, the CDR3 has 16 residues. CDR3 DNA is the only sequence kept; it has 48 bases, read in frame from the first base.